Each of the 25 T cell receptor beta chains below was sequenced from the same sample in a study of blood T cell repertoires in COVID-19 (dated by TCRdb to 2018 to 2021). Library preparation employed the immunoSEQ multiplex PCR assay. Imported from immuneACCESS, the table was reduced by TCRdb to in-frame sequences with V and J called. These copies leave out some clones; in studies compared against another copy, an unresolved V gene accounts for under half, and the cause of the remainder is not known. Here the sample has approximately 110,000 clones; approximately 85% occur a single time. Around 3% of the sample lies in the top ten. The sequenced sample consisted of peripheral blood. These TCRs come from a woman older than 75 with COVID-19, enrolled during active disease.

In DNA form, the CDR3 reads TGTGCCAGCAGCCACCCCGGTAGCAATCAGCCCCAGCATTTT. Protein sequence: CASSHPGSNQPQHF. This chain uses TRBV4-2 with TRBJ1-5; no reliable D call. Per the germline V gene, CDR1 is LGHNA and CDR2 is YNFKEQ. V lost 3 bases and J 0 bases, leaving 6 bases between the germline ends. There are 14 residues in the CDR3.

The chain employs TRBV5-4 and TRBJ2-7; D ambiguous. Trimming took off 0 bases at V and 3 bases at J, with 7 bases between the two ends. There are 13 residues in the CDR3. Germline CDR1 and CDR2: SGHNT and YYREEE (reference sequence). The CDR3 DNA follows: TGTGCCAGCAGCTTGGGGCAGGACTACGAGCAGTACTTC. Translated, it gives CASSLGQDYEQYF.

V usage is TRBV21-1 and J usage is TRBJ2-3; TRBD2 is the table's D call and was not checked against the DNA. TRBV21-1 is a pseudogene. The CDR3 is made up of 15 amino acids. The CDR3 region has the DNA TGTGCCGCGGAGCTGGGCGGGAGACGGGCAGATACGCAGTATTTT. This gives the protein CAAELGGRRADTQYF.

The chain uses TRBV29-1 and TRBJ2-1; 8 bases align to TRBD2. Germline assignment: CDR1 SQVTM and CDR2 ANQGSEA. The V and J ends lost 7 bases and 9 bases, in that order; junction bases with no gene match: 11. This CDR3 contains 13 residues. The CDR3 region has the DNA TGCAGCGCAATGGGTAGCGGGATGAGTGAGCAGTTCTTC. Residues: CSAMGSGMSEQFF.

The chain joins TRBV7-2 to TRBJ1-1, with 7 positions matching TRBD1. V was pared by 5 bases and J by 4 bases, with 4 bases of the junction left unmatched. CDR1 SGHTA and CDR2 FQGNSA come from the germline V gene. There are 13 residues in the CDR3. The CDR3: CASSRGRSTEAFF. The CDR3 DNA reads TGTGCCAGCAGCAGGGGGCGAAGCACTGAAGCTTTCTTT.

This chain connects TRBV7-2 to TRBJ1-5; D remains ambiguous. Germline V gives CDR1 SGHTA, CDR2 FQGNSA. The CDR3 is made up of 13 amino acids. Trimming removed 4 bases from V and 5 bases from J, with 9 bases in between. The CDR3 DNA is TGTGCCAGCAGCTCGGGAGCGGATCAGCCCCAGCATTTT. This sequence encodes CASSSGADQPQHF.

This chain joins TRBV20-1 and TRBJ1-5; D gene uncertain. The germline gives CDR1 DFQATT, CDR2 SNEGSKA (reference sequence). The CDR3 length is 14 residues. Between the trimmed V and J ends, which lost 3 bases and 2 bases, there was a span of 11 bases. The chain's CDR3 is CSASPGFRNQPQHF. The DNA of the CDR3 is TGCAGTGCTAGTCCGGGTTTTCGCAATCAGCCCCAGCATTTT.

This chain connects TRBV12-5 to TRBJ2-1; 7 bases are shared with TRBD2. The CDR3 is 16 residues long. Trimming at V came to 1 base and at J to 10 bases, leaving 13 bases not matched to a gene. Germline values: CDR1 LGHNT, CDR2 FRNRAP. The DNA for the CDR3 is TGTGCTAGTGGTTTGGGGGCTAGTGCGGGAGAGGGCGAGCAGTTCTTC. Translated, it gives CASGLGASAGEGEQFF.

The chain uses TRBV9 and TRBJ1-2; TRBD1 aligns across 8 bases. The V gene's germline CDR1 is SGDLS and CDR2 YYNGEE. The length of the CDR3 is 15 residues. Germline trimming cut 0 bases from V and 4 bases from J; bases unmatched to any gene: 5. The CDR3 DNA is TGTGCCAGCAGCGTAGGTGGGGGACAGGTCTATGGCTACACCTTC. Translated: CASSVGGGQVYGYTF.

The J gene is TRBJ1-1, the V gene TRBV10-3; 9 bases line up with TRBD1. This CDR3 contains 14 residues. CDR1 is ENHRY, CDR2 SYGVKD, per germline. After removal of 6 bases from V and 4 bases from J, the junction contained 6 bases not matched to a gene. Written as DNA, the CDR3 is TGTGCCATCAGGGGACAGGGTGGGATCACTGAAGCTTTCTTT. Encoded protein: CAIRGQGGITEAFF.

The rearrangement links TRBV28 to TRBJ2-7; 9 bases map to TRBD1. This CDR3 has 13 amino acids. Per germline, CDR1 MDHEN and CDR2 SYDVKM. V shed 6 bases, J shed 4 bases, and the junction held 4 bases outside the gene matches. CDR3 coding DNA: TGTGCCAGCAGCGGGACAGGGTTTTACGAGCAGTACTTC. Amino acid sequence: CASSGTGFYEQYF. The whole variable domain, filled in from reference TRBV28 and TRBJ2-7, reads DVKVTQSSRYLVKRTGEKVFLECVQDMDHENMFWYRQDPGLGLRLIYFSYDVKMKEKGDIPEGYSVSREKKERFSLILESASTNQTSMYLCASSGTGFYEQYFGPGTRLTVT.

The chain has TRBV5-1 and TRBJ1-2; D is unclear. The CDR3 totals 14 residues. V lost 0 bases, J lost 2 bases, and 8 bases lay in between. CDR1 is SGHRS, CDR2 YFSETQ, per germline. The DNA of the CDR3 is TGCGCCAGCAGCTTGGGGGAGTGGAACTATGGCTACACCTTC. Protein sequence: CASSLGEWNYGYTF.

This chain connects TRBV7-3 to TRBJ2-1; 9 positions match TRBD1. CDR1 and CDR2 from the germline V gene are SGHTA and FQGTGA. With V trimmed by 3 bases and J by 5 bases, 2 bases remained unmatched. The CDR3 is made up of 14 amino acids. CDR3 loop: CASSLGTGNNEQFF. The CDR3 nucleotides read TGTGCCAGCAGCTTGGGGACAGGGAACAATGAGCAGTTCTTC.

CDR3 residues: CASSPPGQLNAKNIQYF. In nucleotides, the CDR3 is TGTGCCAGCAGTCCCCCCGGACAGCTCAACGCCAAAAACATTCAGTACTTC. V is TRBV6-6 and J is TRBJ2-4; D may be TRBD1 (6 bases). Trimming left V 5 bases short and J 1 base short, with 18 bases between. CDR1 and CDR2 (germline): MNHNY, SVGAGI (reference sequence). The CDR3 spans 17 residues.

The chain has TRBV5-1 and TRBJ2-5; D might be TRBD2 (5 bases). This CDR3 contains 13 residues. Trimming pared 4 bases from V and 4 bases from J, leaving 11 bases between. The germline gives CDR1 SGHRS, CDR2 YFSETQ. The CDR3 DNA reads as TGCGCCAGCAGCCCTTCCGGGGTAGAGACCCAGTACTTC. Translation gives CASSPSGVETQYF.

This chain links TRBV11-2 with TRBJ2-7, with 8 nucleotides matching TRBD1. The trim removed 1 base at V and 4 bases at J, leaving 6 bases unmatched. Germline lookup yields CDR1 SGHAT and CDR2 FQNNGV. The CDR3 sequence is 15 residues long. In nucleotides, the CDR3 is TGTGCCAGCAGCTTAGGGGTGAACAGGGGGTACGAGCAGTACTTC. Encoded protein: CASSLGVNRGYEQYF.

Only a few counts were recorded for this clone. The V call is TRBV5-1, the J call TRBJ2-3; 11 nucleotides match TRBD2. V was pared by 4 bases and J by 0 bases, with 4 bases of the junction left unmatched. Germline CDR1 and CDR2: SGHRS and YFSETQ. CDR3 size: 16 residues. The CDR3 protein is CASSKGTSGSTDTQYF. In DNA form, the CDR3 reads TGCGCCAGCAGCAAGGGGACTAGCGGAAGCACAGATACGCAGTATTTT.

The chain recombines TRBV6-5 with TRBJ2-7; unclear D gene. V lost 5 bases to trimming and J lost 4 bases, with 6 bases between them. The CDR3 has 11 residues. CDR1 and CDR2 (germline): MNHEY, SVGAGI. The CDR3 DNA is TGTGCCAGCAGTAACATATACGAGCAGTACTTC. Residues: CASSNIYEQYF.

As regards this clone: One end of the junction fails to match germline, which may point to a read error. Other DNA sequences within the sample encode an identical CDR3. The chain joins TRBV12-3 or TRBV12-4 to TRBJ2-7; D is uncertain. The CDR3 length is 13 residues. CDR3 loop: CASSLGASYEQYF. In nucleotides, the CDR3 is TGCGCCAGCAGTTTGGGCGCCTCCTACGAGCAGTACTTC.

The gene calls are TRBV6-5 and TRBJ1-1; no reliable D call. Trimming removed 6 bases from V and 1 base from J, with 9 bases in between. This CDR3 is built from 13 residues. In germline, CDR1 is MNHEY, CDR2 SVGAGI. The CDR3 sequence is CASRRETNTEAFF. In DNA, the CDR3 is TGTGCCAGCAGGAGAGAAACGAACACTGAAGCTTTCTTT.

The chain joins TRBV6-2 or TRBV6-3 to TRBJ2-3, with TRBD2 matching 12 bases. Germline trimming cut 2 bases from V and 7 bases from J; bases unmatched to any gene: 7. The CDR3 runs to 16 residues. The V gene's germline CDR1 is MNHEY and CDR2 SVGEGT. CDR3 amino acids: CASSYPGLAGINTQYF. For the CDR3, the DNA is TGTGCCAGCAGTTACCCCGGACTAGCGGGGATTAATACGCAGTATTTT.

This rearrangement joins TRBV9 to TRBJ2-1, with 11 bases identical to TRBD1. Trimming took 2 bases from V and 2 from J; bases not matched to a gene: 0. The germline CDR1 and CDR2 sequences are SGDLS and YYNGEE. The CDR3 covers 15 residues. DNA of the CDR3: TGTGCCAGCAGCGTGGGACAGGGGGCCTACAATGAGCAGTTCTTC. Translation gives CASSVGQGAYNEQFF.

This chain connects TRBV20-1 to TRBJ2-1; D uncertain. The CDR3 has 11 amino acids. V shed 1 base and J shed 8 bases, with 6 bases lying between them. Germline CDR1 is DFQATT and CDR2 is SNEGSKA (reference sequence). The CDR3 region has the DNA TGCAGTGCTAGAGGTAGATATGAGCAGTTCTTC. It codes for CSARGRYEQFF.

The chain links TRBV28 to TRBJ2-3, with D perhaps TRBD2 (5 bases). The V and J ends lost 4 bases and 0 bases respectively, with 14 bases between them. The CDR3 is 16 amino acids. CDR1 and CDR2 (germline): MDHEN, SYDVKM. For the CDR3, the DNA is TGTGCCAGCAGTTGGCTGCTGGGCGGGAGCACAGATACGCAGTATTTT. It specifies CASSWLLGGSTDTQYF.

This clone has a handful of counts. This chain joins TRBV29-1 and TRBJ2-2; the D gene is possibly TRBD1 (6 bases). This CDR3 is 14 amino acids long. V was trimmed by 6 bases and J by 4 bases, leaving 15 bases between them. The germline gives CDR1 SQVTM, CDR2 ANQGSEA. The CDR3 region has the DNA TGCAGCGTGAGAGGAGCAGGGGTCACCGGGGAGCTGTTTTTT. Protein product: CSVRGAGVTGELFF.